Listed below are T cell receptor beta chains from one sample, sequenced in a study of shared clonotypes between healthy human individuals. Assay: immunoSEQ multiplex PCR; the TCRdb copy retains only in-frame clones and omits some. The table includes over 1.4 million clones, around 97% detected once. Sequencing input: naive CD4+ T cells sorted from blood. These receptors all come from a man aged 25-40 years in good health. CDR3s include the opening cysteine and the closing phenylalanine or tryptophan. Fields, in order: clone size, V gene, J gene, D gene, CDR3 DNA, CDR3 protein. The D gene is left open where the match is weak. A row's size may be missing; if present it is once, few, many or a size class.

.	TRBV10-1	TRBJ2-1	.	TGCGCCAGCCCTAGGGGAAATATGAGAGGTTGGAACAATGAGCAGTTCTTC	CASPRGNMRGWNNEQFF
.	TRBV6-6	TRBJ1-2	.	TGTGCCAGCAGCCCGAAGACCCCGCGGGGCTACACCTTC	CASSPKTPRGYTF
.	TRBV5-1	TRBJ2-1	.	TGCGCCAGCAGCGAGGGACAGCTGCTAGCGCTCTCCTACAATGAGCAGTTCTTC	CASSEGQLLALSYNEQFF
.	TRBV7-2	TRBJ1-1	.	TGTGCCAGCACCGTAACGGGGGAGGCAACTGAAGCTTTCTTT	CASTVTGEATEAFF
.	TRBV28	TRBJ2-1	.	TGTGCCAGCAGGGATGCCTACAATGAGCAGTTCTTC	CASRDAYNEQFF
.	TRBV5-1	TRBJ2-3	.	TGCGCCAGCAGCTTGGACCAGGGTTCAGATACGCAGTATTTT	CASSLDQGSDTQYF
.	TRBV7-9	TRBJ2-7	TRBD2	TGTGCCAGCAGCTCCCAGCGGGAGGGCCTTTACGAGCAGTACTTC	CASSSQREGLYEQYF
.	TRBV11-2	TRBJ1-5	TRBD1	TGTGCCAGCAGCTTAGGAGGTACAGGGGGCGCGGGCGGCAATCAGCCCCAGCATTTT	CASSLGGTGGAGGNQPQHF
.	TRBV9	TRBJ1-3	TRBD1	TGTGCCAGCAGCCCCCGACAGGGGATGCTTCGAAACACCATATATTTT	CASSPRQGMLRNTIYF
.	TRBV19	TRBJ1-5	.	TGTGCCAGTGGCCGGCCCCAGCATTTT	CASGRPQHF
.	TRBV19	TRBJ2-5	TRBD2	TGTGCCAGTAGTATTTTAGCGGGAGGGCCGGGGGTGGAGACCCAGTACTTC	CASSILAGGPGVETQYF
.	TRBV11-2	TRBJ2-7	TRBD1	TGTGCCAGCAGCTTAGCCGACGGGACAGGGGTCCTGTACGAGCAGTACTTC	CASSLADGTGVLYEQYF
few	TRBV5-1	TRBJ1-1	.	TGCGCCAGCAGCTTGTTGCCGGGGCCGATTGAAGCTTTCTTT	CASSLLPGPIEAFF